These 27 T cell receptor beta chains share one sample of origin, sequenced in a study of blood T cell repertoires in COVID-19 (dated by TCRdb to 2020 to 2021). The library came from the immunoSEQ multiplex PCR assay. Here the immuneACCESS table is served through TCRdb, limited to in-frame sequences with V and J called. Missing clones are a known gap in these copies; in checked studies unresolved V genes cover under half, and the rest lacks a known reason. The sample records roughly 250,000 clones, more than 65% of which are singletons. The ten largest clones take up roughly 4.2% of the sample. Sequencing was performed on peripheral blood. Source of these receptors: a woman aged 40 to 50 with active or convalescent COVID-19.

The chain joins TRBV5-1 to TRBJ2-3, with D perhaps TRBD2 (5 bases). The germline V gene has CDR1 SGHRS and CDR2 YFSETQ. The V and J ends lost 4 bases and 8 bases respectively, with 17 bases between them. The CDR3 runs 14 residues. CDR3 DNA sequence: TGCGCCAGCAGCGTCTCCTCGAACGGAGGTACGCAGTATTTT. Amino acid sequence: CASSVSSNGGTQYF.

In this sample, this clone turned up many times. The genes are TRBV28 and TRBJ1-2; D is possibly TRBD1 (5 bases). The germline CDR1 and CDR2 sequences are MDHEN and SYDVKM. This CDR3 is 15 amino acids long. Trimming stripped 8 bases from V and 3 bases from J, with 19 bases between. CDR3 amino acids: CASYIPQGVHYGYTF. The CDR3 DNA is TGTGCCAGCTACATTCCGCAAGGGGTACACTATGGCTACACCTTC.

As regards this clone: At one of its ends the junction is not consistent with the germline gene, which may arise from a read error. The CDR3: CASRLDRENTIYF. The CDR3 DNA follows: TGTGCCAGCAGATTGGACAGGGAGAACACCATATATTTT. The V gene is TRBV5-5, the J gene TRBJ1-3; 8 positions match TRBD1. Germline V gives CDR1 SGHKS, CDR2 YYEKEE (reference sequence). The CDR3 consists of 13 residues. Combining the CDR3 with reference TRBV5-5 and TRBJ1-3 gives the whole variable domain DAGVTQSPTHLIKTRGQQVTLRCSPISGHKSVSWYQQVLGQGPQFIFQYYEKEERGRGNFPDRFSARQFPNYSSELNVNALLLGDSALYLCASRLDRENTIYFGEGSWLTVV.

The chain joins TRBV2 to TRBJ1-1; 9 bases fit TRBD1. The CDR3 consists of 13 residues. The germline V gene encodes CDR1 SNHLY and CDR2 FYNNEI. Trimming removed 7 bases from V and 5 bases from J; junction bases left unmatched: 5. CDR3 DNA: TGTGCCAGCACCGGGACAGGGTGGACTGAAGCTTTCTTT. Amino acid sequence: CASTGTGWTEAFF.

The rearrangement joins TRBV28 to TRBJ1-5; D is perhaps TRBD1 (5 bases). The germline gives CDR1 MDHEN, CDR2 SYDVKM. V lost 6 bases, J lost 1 base, and 10 bases lay in between. The CDR3 is 14 residues long. In DNA, the CDR3 is TGTGCCAGCAGGCCGCAGGGAAGCAATCAGCCCCAGCATTTT. This codes for CASRPQGSNQPQHF.

This clone was seen just once. This chain links TRBV6-5 with TRBJ1-1; 7 bases align to TRBD1. The CDR3 covers 15 residues. Germline CDR1 is MNHEY and CDR2 is SVGAGI. The J segment lost 1 base and the V segment lost 7 bases, leaving 9 bases of the junction unmatched. CDR3 residues: CASTPSGTANTEAFF. CDR3 bases: TGTGCCAGCACCCCATCCGGGACAGCGAACACTGAAGCTTTCTTT.

The rearrangement links TRBV11-2 to TRBJ1-5, with a possible D match to TRBD1 (5 bases). Germline V CDR1 and CDR2: SGHAT, FQNNGV. The CDR3 spans 14 residues. Trimming took off 5 bases at V and 6 bases at J, with 14 bases between the two ends. The CDR3 reads CASSNGGVSQPQHF. The CDR3 DNA is TGTGCCAGCAGCAACGGAGGGGTCAGTCAGCCCCAGCATTTT.

The J gene is TRBJ1-1, the V gene TRBV30; D remains ambiguous. CDR1 GTSNPN and CDR2 SVGIG come from the germline V gene (reference sequence). This CDR3 is 13 amino acids long. Trimming cost V 4 bases and J 3 bases, with 12 bases left between them. CDR3 in DNA: TGTGCCTGGACCGAGGGCTTGGACACTGAAGCTTTCTTT. Translated: CAWTEGLDTEAFF.

V gene TRBV7-2 combines with J gene TRBJ2-5; D not certain. This CDR3 is built from 13 residues. With 7 bases removed from V and 5 bases from J, the gap between germline ends came to 14 bases. Germline V CDR1 and CDR2: SGHTA, FQGNSA. The CDR3 region has the DNA TGTGCCAGCACCCCCTTTAGTCGGGAGACCCAGTACTTC. This encodes CASTPFSRETQYF.

The chain combines TRBV6-4 with TRBJ2-2; the match to TRBD2 covers 10 bases. In germline, CDR1 is MRHNA, CDR2 SNTAGT. The trim removed 0 bases at V and 4 bases at J, leaving 2 bases unmatched. The CDR3 length is 16 residues. In nucleotides, the CDR3 is TGTGCCAGCAGTGACTCGAGCGGGGGGGCCACCGGGGAGCTGTTTTTT. Protein: CASSDSSGGATGELFF.

This clone has a single count. V usage is TRBV5-1 and J usage is TRBJ1-5; 7 bases are shared with TRBD1. The V and J ends lost 0 bases and 3 bases, in that order; junction bases with no gene match: 3. Germline V lookup: CDR1 SGHRS, CDR2 YFSETQ. This CDR3 is 15 amino acids long. Here the CDR3 reads CASSLEGAANQPQHF. The CDR3 DNA follows: TGCGCCAGCAGCTTGGAGGGGGCGGCCAATCAGCCCCAGCATTTT.

This clone was found once. The same CDR3 can be traced to other DNA sequences in this sample. V usage is TRBV5-6 and J usage is TRBJ1-6, with 9 bases identical to TRBD1. The CDR3 loop spans 16 amino acids. Germline-derived CDR1 and CDR2 are SGHDT and YYEEEE. Trimming at V came to 0 bases and at J to 6 bases, leaving 4 bases not matched to a gene. The DNA for the CDR3 is TGTGCCAGCAGCTTGGGACAGGGGGTCTCTAATTCACCCCTCCACTTT. Protein sequence: CASSLGQGVSNSPLHF.

The gene calls are TRBV12-3 or TRBV12-4 and TRBJ1-5; the match to TRBD1 covers 8 bases. This CDR3 region has 12 residues. The V segment lost 8 bases and the J segment 9 bases; nucleotides outside the gene matches: 6. The CDR3: CASATGVSPQHF. As DNA, the CDR3 is TGTGCCAGCGCGACAGGGGTATCGCCCCAGCATTTT.

This clone turned up a few times. The V gene is TRBV6-5, the J gene TRBJ1-5; D is uncertain. Germline lookup yields CDR1 MNHEY and CDR2 SVGAGI. V gave up 5 bases and J gave up 4 bases, with 15 bases separating them. The CDR3 covers 15 residues. CDR3 protein: CASSQRVPSNQPQHF. The CDR3 DNA follows: TGTGCCAGCAGTCAGCGGGTCCCTTCAAATCAGCCCCAGCATTTT.

The chain joins TRBV6-5 to TRBJ1-6; D is ambiguous. CDR1 is MNHEY, CDR2 SVGAGI, per germline. The CDR3 has 13 residues. Deletions cut 10 bases from V and 0 bases from J, with 7 bases between. Here the CDR3 reads CAIKSSYNSPLHF. The CDR3 region has the DNA TGTGCCATTAAGAGCTCCTATAATTCACCCCTCCACTTT.

The CDR3 sequence is CAIDPGVSGANVLTF. The CDR3, as DNA: TGTGCCATCGATCCGGGGGTCTCTGGGGCCAACGTCCTGACTTTC. This rearrangement joins TRBV10-3 to TRBJ2-6; D might be TRBD2 (6 bases). The CDR3 is made up of 15 amino acids. Trimming shortened V by 8 bases and J by 0 bases, and 11 bases separated the two germline ends. Germline CDR1 ENHRY, CDR2 SYGVKD.

The CDR3 sequence is CASSADTEAFF. CDR3 DNA sequence: TGTGCCAGCTCGGCTGACACTGAAGCTTTCTTT. The chain links TRBV18 to TRBJ1-1; D is uncertain. The CDR3 sequence is 11 residues long. V was trimmed by 6 bases and J by 3 bases, leaving 5 bases between them. Germline CDR1 and CDR2: KGHSH and LQKENI. Using reference TRBV18 and TRBJ1-1 for the parts outside the CDR3, the full variable domain is NAGVMQNPRHLVRRRGQEARLRCSPMKGHSHVYWYRQLPEEGLKFMVYLQKENIIDESGMPKERFSAEFPKEGPSILRIQQVVRGDSAAYFCASSADTEAFFGQGTRLTVV.

This clone appeared a single time. This chain links TRBV6-5 with TRBJ1-3; the match to TRBD1 covers 7 bases. V was pared by 6 bases and J by 1 base, with 3 bases of the junction left unmatched. The germline CDR1 and CDR2 sequences are MNHEY and SVGAGI. The CDR3 covers 14 residues. The CDR3 DNA reads TGTGCCAGCAGCCAACAGGGGTCTGGAAACACCATATATTTT. This codes for CASSQQGSGNTIYF.

This chain connects TRBV10-2 to TRBJ2-5; D remains ambiguous. V was clipped by 2 bases and J by 5 bases, with 12 bases between them. From germline, CDR1 is WSHSY and CDR2 SAAADI. The CDR3 runs to 14 residues. As DNA, the CDR3 is TGCGCCAGCAGTGAGCCCCCGGAGAGGGAGACCCAGTACTTC. Its protein is CASSEPPERETQYF.

The genes are TRBV5-5 and TRBJ1-3; weak D call: TRBD1 (5 bases). V was clipped by 4 bases and J by 2 bases, with 19 bases between them. This CDR3 comprises 17 residues. CDR1 is SGHKS, CDR2 YYEKEE, per germline (reference sequence). The CDR3: CASSLVPWRGTGNTIYF. CDR3 coding DNA: TGTGCCAGCAGCCTGGTCCCGTGGAGGGGCACTGGAAACACCATATATTTT. Looking up the rest from reference TRBV5-5 and TRBJ1-3 gives the full variable domain: DAGVTQSPTHLIKTRGQQVTLRCSPISGHKSVSWYQQVLGQGPQFIFQYYEKEERGRGNFPDRFSARQFPNYSSELNVNALLLGDSALYLCASSLVPWRGTGNTIYFGEGSWLTVV.

V is TRBV6-5 and J is TRBJ1-1; TRBD1 might be the D (5 bases). Germline assignment: CDR1 MNHEY and CDR2 SVGAGI. The germline V and J ends were trimmed by 7 bases and 2 bases, with 14 bases remaining between them. The CDR3 loop spans 14 amino acids. The CDR3 reads CASIVQVRNTEAFF. For the CDR3, the DNA is TGTGCCAGCATCGTACAGGTGAGAAACACTGAAGCTTTCTTT.

The chain couples TRBV3-1 (or the pseudogene TRBV3-2) to TRBJ1-1; unclear D gene. This CDR3 comprises 14 residues. Trimming removed 1 base from V and 0 bases from J, with 6 bases in between. The germline gives CDR1 LGHDT, CDR2 YNNKEL (reference sequence). CDR3 protein: CASSQGHMNTEAFF. The CDR3 nucleotides are TGTGCCAGCAGCCAAGGGCACATGAACACTGAAGCTTTCTTT.

The sample holds one count of this clone. V is TRBV29-1 and J is TRBJ1-5; 10 nucleotides align to TRBD1. CDR1 and CDR2 (germline): SQVTM, ANQGSEA. V shed 4 bases, J shed 6 bases, and the junction held 6 bases outside the gene matches. This CDR3 is 14 amino acids long. This CDR3 is CSVARQGAGQPQHF. CDR3 bases: TGCAGCGTTGCCAGACAGGGGGCGGGTCAGCCCCAGCATTTT.

This clone was seen a single time. This chain links TRBV7-3 with TRBJ2-7; 8 bases agree with TRBD2. Trimming removed 5 bases from V and 5 bases from J; junction bases left unmatched: 5. Germline V gene sequence: CDR1 SGHTA, CDR2 FQGTGA. The CDR3 covers 13 residues. The CDR3, as DNA: TGTGCCAGCAGCCGACTAGCGAACCACGAGCAGTACTTC. This translates into CASSRLANHEQYF.

V usage is TRBV30 and J usage is TRBJ1-1; TRBD1 matches at 7 bases. The germline CDR1 and CDR2 sequences are GTSNPN and SVGIG (reference sequence). This CDR3 comprises 14 residues. Unmatched junction bases numbered 8, after V lost 2 bases and J lost 5 bases. The CDR3 sequence is CAWSPRRGQTEAFF. In DNA, the CDR3 is TGTGCCTGGAGTCCCAGGAGGGGGCAAACTGAAGCTTTCTTT.

The rearrangement joins TRBV5-4 to TRBJ2-1, with 10 bases aligning to TRBD2. Trimming removed 4 bases from V and 2 bases from J; junction bases left unmatched: 6. CDR3 length: 16 residues. CDR1 is SGHNT, CDR2 YYREEE, per germline (reference sequence). The CDR3 loop is CASSLPTSGAYNEQFF. DNA for the CDR3: TGTGCCAGCAGCCTACCCACTAGCGGGGCCTACAATGAGCAGTTCTTC.

This clone was seen just once. This chain uses TRBV5-1 with TRBJ2-7, with 9 bases aligning to TRBD1. V was pared by 4 bases and J by 6 bases, with 8 bases of the junction left unmatched. CDR3 length equals 14 residues. Germline CDR1 reads SGHRS; CDR2 reads YFSETQ. CDR3 in amino acids: CASSLGQGDSEQYF. CDR3 nucleotides: TGCGCCAGCAGCCTGGGACAGGGCGACTCCGAGCAGTACTTC.